This TCR beta chain was captured in a study of T cell repertoires in cytomegalovirus infection. Study conclusions and caveats: CMV-specific TCR beta clonotypes restricted by HLA-C dominated the ex vivo response.

This clonotype was picked up one time. Its cognate antigen is unknown. TCRdb re-called the reads through MiXCR, storing one row per CDR3 protein. Here the sample spans 500,000 to 600,000 distinct CDR3 sequences, approximately 17% being singletons. Trimming took off 1 base at V and 0 bases at J, with 13 bases between the two ends. In germline, CDR1 is SGHAT, CDR2 FQNNGV. The CDR3 is made up of 16 amino acids. The sequencing input was CD8+ T cells from PBMCs. This receptor was identified in a human donor in good health (CMV status not recorded). Some clones in this sample may be carry-over from other donors' samples. The V gene is TRBV11-2, the J gene TRBJ2-7; maybe TRBD2 (5 bases). CDR3 sequence: CASSLVYRGDSYEQYF. The CDR3 DNA reads TGTGCCAGCAGCTTAGTCTATCGGGGAGACTCCTACGAGCAGTACTTC.